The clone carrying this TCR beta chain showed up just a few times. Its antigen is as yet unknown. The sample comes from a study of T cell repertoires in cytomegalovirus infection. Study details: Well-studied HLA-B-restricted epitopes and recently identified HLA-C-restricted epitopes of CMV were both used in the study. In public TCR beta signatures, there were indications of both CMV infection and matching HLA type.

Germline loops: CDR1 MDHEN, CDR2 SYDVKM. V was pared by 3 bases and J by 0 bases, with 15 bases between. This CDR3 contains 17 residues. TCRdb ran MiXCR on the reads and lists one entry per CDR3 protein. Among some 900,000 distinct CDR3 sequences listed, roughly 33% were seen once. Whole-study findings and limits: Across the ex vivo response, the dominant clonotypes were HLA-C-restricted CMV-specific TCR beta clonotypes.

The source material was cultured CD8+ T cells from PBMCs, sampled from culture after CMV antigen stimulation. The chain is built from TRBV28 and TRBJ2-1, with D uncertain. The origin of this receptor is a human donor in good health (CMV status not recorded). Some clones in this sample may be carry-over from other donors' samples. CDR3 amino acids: CASSLQRTYYSYNEQFF. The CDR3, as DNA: TGTGCCAGCAGTTTGCAAAGGACGTACTACTCCTACAATGAGCAGTTCTTC.